The 23 T cell receptor beta chains listed next were all sequenced from one sample in a study of blood T cell repertoires in COVID-19. The protocol was immunoSEQ multiplex PCR, while the TCRdb copy is restricted to in-frame clones and leaves out a portion. Of a few hundred thousand clones detected, 70% to 90% appear once; the ten largest clones hold 3% to 3.5%. Sequenced input: peripheral blood. These receptors were collected from a man aged 55 to 70 with acute or convalescent COVID-19.

V and J are TRBV4-1 and TRBJ2-1, with D possibly TRBD2 on 7 matching bases. Germline CDR1 reads MGHRA; CDR2 reads YSYEKL. The CDR3 consists of 16 residues. V lost 5 bases and J 4 bases, leaving 18 bases between the germline ends. CDR3 region: CASSGGAAIAYNEQFF. CDR3 in DNA: TGCGCCAGCAGCGGGGGGGCAGCCATCGCTTACAATGAGCAGTTCTTC.

This sequence joins TRBV5-1 and TRBJ2-2; 10 bases are a match to TRBD1. The CDR3 has 16 residues. V was pared by 5 bases and J by 4 bases, with 8 bases of the junction left unmatched. CDR1 and CDR2 from the germline V gene are SGHRS and YFSETQ. The CDR3 region has the DNA TGCGCCAGCAGGAACCCGGGACAGGGGTCCACCGGGGAGCTGTTTTTT. Its protein product is CASRNPGQGSTGELFF.

This rearrangement joins TRBV15 to TRBJ2-1; TRBD1 aligns across 8 bases. V was pared by 3 bases and J by 3 bases, with 4 bases of the junction left unmatched. The germline V gene encodes CDR1 LNHNV and CDR2 YYDKDF (reference sequence). The CDR3 has 15 residues. The CDR3, as DNA: TGTGCCACCAGCAGGGACAGGGACCTCTACAATGAGCAGTTCTTC. Encoded protein: CATSRDRDLYNEQFF.

The chain has TRBV5-6 and TRBJ2-7; the D gene is possibly TRBD1 (6 bases). CDR1 and CDR2 (germline): SGHDT, YYEEEE. The CDR3 sequence is 14 residues long. V was pared by 1 base and J by 5 bases, with 13 bases between. DNA of the CDR3: TGTGCCAGCAGCTTGACCAGGGGCGCGAACGAGCAGTACTTC. The encoded protein is CASSLTRGANEQYF.

This chain joins TRBV4-2 and TRBJ2-7; D is ambiguous. Germline lookup yields CDR1 LGHNA and CDR2 YNFKEQ. This CDR3 contains 15 residues. V gave up 0 bases and J gave up 3 bases, with 12 bases separating them. The CDR3: CASSQESGAYYEQYF. As DNA, the CDR3 is TGTGCCAGCAGCCAAGAAAGTGGAGCGTACTACGAGCAGTACTTC.

This sequence joins TRBV19 and TRBJ2-3, with D maybe TRBD1 (6 bases). The V end lost 3 bases, the J end lost 0 bases, and 13 bases lay between the germline ends. The CDR3 contains 16 residues. Germline lookup yields CDR1 LNHDA and CDR2 SQIVND (reference sequence). The CDR3 spells CASSMIGGRSTDTQYF. CDR3 bases: TGTGCCAGTAGTATGATTGGGGGCCGTAGCACAGATACGCAGTATTTT.

The chain has TRBV7-8 and TRBJ2-7; TRBD1 agrees at 7 bases. The V gene's germline CDR1 is SGHVS and CDR2 FQNEAQ. J was trimmed by 4 bases and V by 5 bases; bases with no gene match: 5. This CDR3 is 13 amino acids long. CDR3: CASSVDRLYEQYF. The DNA for the CDR3 is TGTGCCAGCAGCGTGGACAGGCTTTACGAGCAGTACTTC.

This chain joins TRBV7-9 and TRBJ2-1; 8 bases match TRBD1. CDR3 size: 16 residues. J lost 4 bases, V lost 1 base, and 6 bases had no gene match. Germline-derived CDR1 and CDR2 are SEHNR and FQNEAQ (reference sequence). The CDR3 DNA sequence: TGTGCCAGCAGCTTAGGTCCAGGGGGCCCTTACAATGAGCAGTTCTTC. It specifies CASSLGPGGPYNEQFF. Looking up the rest from reference TRBV7-9 and TRBJ2-1 gives the full variable domain: DTGVSQNPRHKITKRGQNVTFRCDPISEHNRLYWYRQTLGQGPEFLTYFQNEAQLEKSRLLSDRFSAERPKGSFSTLEIQRTEQGDSAMYLCASSLGPGGPYNEQFFGPGTRLTVL.

This chain uses TRBV28 with TRBJ2-7, with D tentatively TRBD2 (6 bases). This CDR3 comprises 13 residues. CDR1 is MDHEN, CDR2 SYDVKM, per germline. Trimming shortened V by 5 bases and J by 4 bases, and 12 bases separated the two germline ends. The CDR3 is CASSIGGAYEQYF. The CDR3 region has the DNA TGTGCCAGCAGTATAGGCGGGGCATACGAGCAGTACTTC.

The chain is built from TRBV9 and TRBJ2-1; perhaps TRBD1 as D (5 bases). Germline values: CDR1 SGDLS, CDR2 YYNGEE. This CDR3 is 12 amino acids long. With 2 bases removed from V and 13 bases from J, the gap between germline ends came to 13 bases. CDR3 bases: TGTGCCAGCAGCGTCGGTGGCAGGGCTCAGTTCTTC. Its protein is CASSVGGRAQFF.

The J gene is TRBJ2-1, the V gene TRBV6-5; tentative D call: TRBD2 (7 bases). The V and J ends lost 10 bases and 6 bases respectively, with 22 bases between them. The CDR3 contains 15 residues. Germline CDR1 is MNHEY and CDR2 is SVGAGI. The CDR3 region is CAISPGGAPPNEQFF. Here the CDR3 DNA reads TGTGCCATTTCACCTGGGGGGGCGCCCCCCAATGAGCAGTTCTTC.

This clone was recorded only once. J is TRBJ2-3 and V is TRBV6-5; no firm D call. V lost 0 bases to trimming and J lost 4 bases, with 8 bases between them. The germline V gene has CDR1 MNHEY and CDR2 SVGAGI. The CDR3 has 14 amino acids. In DNA, the CDR3 is TGTGCCAGCAGTTACTCAAGTACGGCAGATACGCAGTATTTT. Translated: CASSYSSTADTQYF.

This chain links TRBV3-1 (or the pseudogene TRBV3-2) with TRBJ2-7, with unresolved D. Deletions cut 1 base from V and 4 bases from J, with 8 bases between. In germline, CDR1 is LGHDT, CDR2 YNNKEL (reference sequence). The length of the CDR3 is 13 residues. The CDR3: CASSQAGGYEQYF. The CDR3, as DNA: TGTGCCAGCAGCCAAGCCGGCGGATACGAGCAGTACTTC.

The rearrangement links TRBV7-2 to TRBJ2-7; 9 bases fit TRBD2. The CDR3 length is 18 residues. Germline lookup yields CDR1 SGHTA and CDR2 FQGNSA. Unmatched junction bases numbered 18, after V lost 5 bases and J lost 4 bases. CDR3 in amino acids: CASSQGLAGTLLGYEQYF. CDR3 sequence (DNA): TGTGCCAGCAGCCAAGGGCTAGCGGGGACCCTACTCGGGTACGAGCAGTACTTC.

The J gene is TRBJ1-1, the V gene TRBV7-6, with TRBD1 matching 7 bases. J gave up 10 bases and V 1 base, and 18 bases lay outside the gene matches. CDR3 size: 17 residues. The germline gives CDR1 SGHVS, CDR2 FNYEAQ. DNA of the CDR3: TGTGCCAGCAGCTTAGACACTAGGGGGCGACAGGTACAAAGAGCTTTCTTT. Protein product: CASSLDTRGRQVQRAFF.

The chain carries TRBV5-8 and TRBJ2-3; 9 nucleotides align to TRBD1. The CDR3 is 15 residues long. The germline V gene has CDR1 SGHTS and CDR2 YDEGEE. The V and J ends lost 0 bases and 5 bases, in that order; junction bases with no gene match: 4. The CDR3 loop is CASSLDRGLVDTQYF. The CDR3 DNA reads TGTGCCAGCAGCTTGGACAGGGGGCTAGTAGATACGCAGTATTTT.

In its sample, this clone was seen a few times. This chain joins TRBV2 and TRBJ2-6; the D is unclear. The CDR3 has 13 amino acids. V lost 8 bases and J 0 bases, leaving 5 bases between the germline ends. Germline V gene data show CDR1 as SNHLY and CDR2 as FYNNEI. CDR3 protein: CASESSGANVLTF. The CDR3 DNA reads as TGTGCCAGCGAGAGCTCTGGGGCCAACGTCCTGACTTTC.

This clone was detected once. The chain recombines TRBV14 with TRBJ1-2; 7 nucleotides line up with TRBD1. The germline V gene has CDR1 SGHDN and CDR2 FVKESK. The CDR3 consists of 15 residues. V dropped 4 bases and J dropped 2; count of bases not matched to a gene: 7. CDR3: CASSPRTGGNYGYTF. The CDR3 coding sequence is TGTGCCAGCAGCCCGCGGACAGGAGGAAACTATGGCTACACCTTC.

The chain is built from TRBV9 and TRBJ2-5; D perhaps matches TRBD2 (5 bases). V dropped 0 bases and J dropped 7 bases, with 10 bases sitting between them. The CDR3 is made up of 13 amino acids. The germline CDR1 and CDR2 sequences are SGDLS and YYNGEE. The CDR3 protein is CASSVVGDGTQYF. CDR3 DNA: TGTGCCAGCAGCGTAGTCGGGGATGGGACCCAGTACTTC.

CDR3 protein: CASSFRGRFPVEQYF. CDR3 sequence (DNA): TGTGCCAGCAGCTTCAGGGGACGCTTCCCGGTCGAGCAGTACTTC. The chain recombines TRBV6-2 or TRBV6-3 with TRBJ2-7; TRBD1 might be the D (6 bases). Trimming left V 6 bases short and J 6 bases short, with 21 bases between. The CDR3 runs to 15 residues. The germline CDR1 and CDR2 sequences are MNHEY and SVGEGT.

J is TRBJ2-1 and V is TRBV5-1; tentatively, D is TRBD2 (5 bases). V was clipped by 7 bases and J by 7 bases, with 21 bases between them. The CDR3 is made up of 15 amino acids. From germline, CDR1 is SGHRS and CDR2 YFSETQ. The CDR3 DNA reads as TGCGCCAGCGACGTGGAGGATTCCCCCCGGAATGAGCAGTTCTTC. It is translated as CASDVEDSPRNEQFF.

V is TRBV29-1 and J is TRBJ2-7; 11 nucleotides match TRBD2. The germline gives CDR1 SQVTM, CDR2 ANQGSEA. With 5 bases clipped from V and 2 bases from J, the junction kept 5 bases outside the gene matches. The CDR3 consists of 14 residues. The CDR3: CSVTSGGRTYEQYF. The CDR3 nucleotides read TGCAGCGTTACTAGCGGGGGCCGGACCTACGAGCAGTACTTC.

The chain combines TRBV5-1 with TRBJ2-2, with D possibly being TRBD1 (5 bases). CDR3 size: 16 residues. Trimming left V 0 bases short and J 4 bases short, with 13 bases between. CDR1 is SGHRS and CDR2 is YFSETQ in the germline V gene. The CDR3 DNA is TGCGCCAGCAGCTTGGACGGACACTCCTTCACCGGGGAGCTGTTTTTT. Protein: CASSLDGHSFTGELFF.